This is a list of T cell receptor beta chains from one sample in a study of blood T cell repertoires in COVID-19. Sequencing used immunoSEQ multiplex PCR; TCRdb keeps in-frame clones, though not all of them. The sample records about 120,000 clones, more than 60% being singletons. The sample consisted of peripheral blood. The source is an older man with acute or convalescent COVID-19. CDR3s include the opening cysteine and the closing phenylalanine or tryptophan. The D gene is left open where the match is weak. Some rows mark clone size as missing; the rest say once, few, many or name a class of expanded clone.

J	D	size	V	DNA	CDR3
TRBJ2-2	-	-	TRBV7-3	TGTGCCAGCAGCCCGGCTGGGGGGACCGGGGAGCTGTTTTTT	CASSPAGGTGELFF
TRBJ2-1	TRBD2	-	TRBV5-1	TGCGCCAGCAGCCCATCACTAGCGGGAGGCTACAATGAGCAGTTCTTC	CASSPSLAGGYNEQFF
TRBJ1-1	-	once	TRBV6-1	TGTGCCAGCAGTGAATTGGGGGAGGTAAACACTGAAGCTTTCTTT	CASSELGEVNTEAFF
TRBJ2-1	TRBD1	-	TRBV15	TGTGCCACCAGCAGCCCCGGACAGGGGGCTTACAATGAGCAGTTCTTC	CATSSPGQGAYNEQFF
TRBJ1-1	-	-	TRBV11-2	TGTGCCAGCAGCCAGCGGGGGGCAGACACTGAAGCTTTCTTT	CASSQRGADTEAFF
TRBJ1-1	TRBD1	-	TRBV19	TGTGCCAGTAGTACAAACCTCTGGACAGGGAACACTGAAGCTTTCTTT	CASSTNLWTGNTEAFF
TRBJ2-7	-	-	TRBV27	TGTGCCAGCAGTTCTAGAGGGGAGCAGTACTTC	CASSSRGEQYF
TRBJ2-7	-	-	TRBV6-5	TGTGCCAGCAGGTCCGACAGGGAGCAGTACTTC	CASRSDREQYF
TRBJ2-5	TRBD1	few	TRBV24-1	TGTGCCACCAGACCGACAGGGGGAGAGACCCAGTACTTC	CATRPTGGETQYF
TRBJ1-1	-	-	TRBV12-5	TGTGCTAGTGGAACCGGACAGCCTGAAGCTTTCTTT	CASGTGQPEAFF
TRBJ2-7	-	few	TRBV6-6	TGTGCCAGCAGTTACCCCGGGGCAGGGACAGAGCAGTACTTC	CASSYPGAGTEQYF
TRBJ2-7	-	-	TRBV2	TGTGCCAGCAGGGCAGACCGGAGCTCCTACGAGCAGTACTTC	CASRADRSSYEQYF
TRBJ1-1	-	-	TRBV11-2	TGTGCCAGCAGCTTAATGGGGAGCACTGAAGCTTTCTTT	CASSLMGSTEAFF
TRBJ1-2	TRBD1	-	TRBV4-1	TGCGCCAGCAGCCAAGAGACAGGGAGAAGCTATGGCTACACCTTC	CASSQETGRSYGYTF
TRBJ2-1	-	-	TRBV19	TGTGCCAGTGCCAGGAAGCCCCACTCCTACAATGAGCAGTTCTTC	CASARKPHSYNEQFF
TRBJ1-5	-	-	TRBV6-5	TGTGCCAGCAACCTCAAAAGGAGTGGCAATCAGCCCCAGCATTTT	CASNLKRSGNQPQHF
TRBJ1-3	-	few	TRBV5-4	TGTGCCAGCAGCTTGGTAGGGGCCGCGGACACCATATATTTT	CASSLVGAADTIYF
TRBJ1-5	TRBD1	-	TRBV6-5	TGTGCCAGCAGTATCACAGGGGGAACTCAGCCCCAGCATTTT	CASSITGGTQPQHF
TRBJ2-2	TRBD2	-	TRBV27	TGTGCCAGCAGTTTAGAGGGGGGACTAGCGCGGACCGGGGAGCTGTTTTTT	CASSLEGGLARTGELFF
TRBJ1-5	-	once	TRBV6-6	TGTGCCAGCAGTAAGGGGCAGGGTATGGGCAATCAGCCCCAGCATTTT	CASSKGQGMGNQPQHF
TRBJ1-4	-	many	TRBV4-2	TGTGCCAGCAGCCCCAATCGGGGGGATAATGAAAAACTGTTTTTT	CASSPNRGDNEKLFF
TRBJ2-1	TRBD1	-	TRBV10-1	TGCGCCAGCAGGCTACAGGGGGCCCTCTATGAGCAGTTCTTC	CASRLQGALYEQFF
TRBJ2-1	TRBD1	-	TRBV7-2	TGTGCCAGCAGCGGGACAGGGGTTCTGGTGAGCTCCTACAATGAGCAGTTCTTC	CASSGTGVLVSSYNEQFF
TRBJ2-7	-	-	TRBV3-1/TRBV3-2	TGTGCCAGCAGCCAAGCGAGAAAGCCCTACGAGCAGTACTTC	CASSQARKPYEQYF
TRBJ1-1	TRBD1	few	TRBV28	TGTGCCAGCAGTTTAGTCGGACAGGGGAACACTGAAGCTTTCTTT	CASSLVGQGNTEAFF
TRBJ2-5	-	once	TRBV14	TGTGCCAGCAGCCAACGTACTTGGTACGAAGAGACCCAGTACTTC	CASSQRTWYEETQYF
TRBJ1-5	TRBD1	-	TRBV11-2	TGTGCCAGCAGCCCCAGGGACAGGGACTGTAGTAGCAATCAGCCCCAGCATTTT	CASSPRDRDCSSNQPQHF